One and the same sample provided the 23 T cell receptor beta chains below, sequenced in a study of blood T cell repertoires in COVID-19. Repertoires were generated with immunoSEQ multiplex PCR, while TCRdb's copy carries only in-frame clones and drops some. The sample shows about 97,000 clones, approximately 81% of them seen only once. The sample comprised peripheral blood. The receptor source for this set is a man in his fifties or sixties with acute or convalescent COVID-19.

The chain has TRBV9 and TRBJ2-2; 8 bases fit TRBD2. This CDR3 contains 17 residues. Per germline, CDR1 SGDLS and CDR2 YYNGEE. J gave up 0 bases and V 6 bases, and 10 bases lay outside the gene matches. CDR3 sequence (DNA): TGTGCCAGCAACCAAGACCCACTAGCGGCGAACACCGGGGAGCTGTTTTTT. Translated, it gives CASNQDPLAANTGELFF.

The table lists this clone with a count of one. V and J are TRBV2 and TRBJ2-7; D may be TRBD1 (5 bases). Per germline, CDR1 SNHLY and CDR2 FYNNEI. This CDR3 spans 12 amino acids. The ends were cut back, 10 bases at V and 2 bases at J, with 12 bases in the middle. The chain's CDR3 is CATSDSPYEQYF. The DNA of the CDR3 is TGTGCCACCTCAGACAGTCCCTACGAGCAGTACTTC.

This chain uses TRBV7-2 with TRBJ2-1, with D possibly matching TRBD2 (7 bases). The germline V gene has CDR1 SGHTA and CDR2 FQGNSA. Trimming cost V 3 bases and J 10 bases, with 22 bases left between them. CDR3 length: 16 amino acids. CDR3 DNA sequence: TGTGCCAGCAGCTTGGGGGGCGGGGGATCCGGCAACGAGCAGTTCTTC. Amino acids: CASSLGGGGSGNEQFF.

J is TRBJ1-2 and V is TRBV7-9; D is undetermined. The CDR3 covers 14 residues. Germline-derived CDR1 and CDR2 are SEHNR and FQNEAQ (reference sequence). Trimming shortened V by 3 bases and J by 4 bases, and 12 bases separated the two germline ends. The CDR3 sequence: CASSFMARSYGYTF. CDR3 bases: TGTGCCAGCAGCTTTATGGCACGGAGCTATGGCTACACCTTC.

This clone appeared a single time. A read error may be the cause here, since a much bigger clone is one base away. The chain recombines TRBV6-5 with TRBJ2-1; D gene unclear. With 6 bases removed from V and 0 bases from J, the gap between germline ends came to 6 bases. CDR1 is MNHEY and CDR2 is SVGAGI in the germline V gene. CDR3 length: 13 amino acids. In DNA, the CDR3 is TGTGCCAGCAGCTCGAGCTCCTACAATGAGCAGTTCTTC. This sequence encodes CASSSSSYNEQFF.

The gene calls are TRBV9 and TRBJ1-2; a weak D match, TRBD1 (5 bases). CDR1 is SGDLS and CDR2 is YYNGEE in the germline V gene. V was trimmed by 4 bases and J by 2 bases, leaving 15 bases between them. This CDR3 has 15 residues. CDR3 sequence: CASSPQGLINYGYTF. The CDR3 bases are TGTGCCAGCAGCCCTCAGGGTCTAATAAACTATGGCTACACCTTC.

This clone was recorded a few times. V gene TRBV2 combines with J gene TRBJ1-2, with 7 bases fitting TRBD1. CDR3 length: 15 residues. J was trimmed by 8 bases and V by 6 bases; bases with no gene match: 15. CDR1 SNHLY and CDR2 FYNNEI come from the germline V gene. The CDR3 DNA is TGTGCCAGCAGCATTCCTAGGACAGGACCTATGGGCTACACCTTC. Translation: CASSIPRTGPMGYTF.

The CDR3 DNA reads as TGTGCCAGCTCACCATTGGAGGGTTGGGACAATGAGCAGTTCTTC. Translating gives CASSPLEGWDNEQFF. The V call is TRBV18, the J call TRBJ2-1, with D perhaps TRBD2 (6 bases). The length of the CDR3 is 15 residues. Between the trimmed V and J ends, which lost 2 bases and 5 bases, there was a span of 13 bases. Looked up from germline, CDR1 is KGHSH and CDR2 is LQKENI.

This chain connects TRBV10-3 to TRBJ2-1; D might be TRBD2 (6 bases). The V end was cut by 6 bases, the J end by 4 bases, with 13 bases between. This CDR3 comprises 14 residues. Germline CDR1 and CDR2: ENHRY and SYGVKD. Written as DNA, the CDR3 is TGTGCCATCAGACTAGCAACGGTATACAATGAGCAGTTCTTC. Residues: CAIRLATVYNEQFF.

V gene TRBV7-2 combines with J gene TRBJ1-1; TRBD1 is a possible D gene (6 bases). Trimming took off 7 bases at V and 2 bases at J, with 14 bases between the two ends. The CDR3 is 14 amino acids. The V gene's germline CDR1 is SGHTA and CDR2 FQGNSA. The CDR3 DNA follows: TGTGCCAGCACATTAGGACAGCTAAACACTGAAGCTTTCTTT. This sequence encodes CASTLGQLNTEAFF.

This clone came up once. The chain recombines TRBV2 with TRBJ2-7; the D is unclear. The CDR3 contains 13 residues. V was trimmed by 2 bases and J by 2 bases, leaving 7 bases between them. Germline CDR1 reads SNHLY; CDR2 reads FYNNEI. The CDR3 is CASSEHNPYEQYF. The DNA of the CDR3 is TGTGCCAGCAGTGAACACAATCCCTACGAGCAGTACTTC.

This chain connects TRBV20-1 to TRBJ2-7; TRBD1 matches at 9 bases. Germline V lookup: CDR1 DFQATT, CDR2 SNEGSKA (reference sequence). The V and J ends lost 3 bases and 2 bases, in that order; junction bases with no gene match: 5. The length of the CDR3 is 14 residues. CDR3 residues: CSASYGTGTYEQYF. The CDR3 DNA reads TGCAGTGCTAGTTACGGGACAGGGACCTACGAGCAGTACTTC.

This chain joins TRBV7-3 and TRBJ2-7, with TRBD1 matching 11 bases. The CDR3 consists of 15 residues. CDR1 SGHTA and CDR2 FQGTGA come from the germline V gene. J gave up 0 bases and V 5 bases, and 3 bases lay outside the gene matches. CDR3 DNA: TGTGCCAGCAGCCCGGGGACAGGGGGCTCCTACGAGCAGTACTTC. The encoded protein is CASSPGTGGSYEQYF.

This chain connects TRBV18 to TRBJ2-5; D ambiguous. Germline CDR1 KGHSH, CDR2 LQKENI. Between the trimmed V and J ends, which lost 2 bases and 2 bases, there was a span of 6 bases. The CDR3 loop spans 13 amino acids. The DNA of the CDR3 is TGTGCCAGCTCACCAGAGAGACAAGAGACCCAGTACTTC. Its protein is CASSPERQETQYF.

The genes are TRBV28 and TRBJ2-7; 9 nucleotides line up with TRBD2. The CDR3 runs 14 residues. The V gene end was trimmed by 7 bases and the J gene end by 4 bases; junction bases not matched to a gene: 8. Germline V gene data show CDR1 as MDHEN and CDR2 as SYDVKM. The chain's CDR3 is CASKDSGSIYEQYF. Written as DNA, the CDR3 is TGTGCCAGCAAGGATAGCGGGAGTATTTACGAGCAGTACTTC.

This clone was seen just once. The rearrangement joins TRBV20-1 to TRBJ1-1; D possibly corresponds to TRBD1 (6 bases). The germline CDR1 and CDR2 sequences are DFQATT and SNEGSKA (reference sequence). The CDR3 covers 15 residues. V shed 3 bases and J shed 4 bases, with 18 bases lying between them. The CDR3 DNA reads as TGCAGTGCTAGTTCAACCACAGGGTGGATCACTGAAGCTTTCTTT. Its translation is CSASSTTGWITEAFF.

This clone came up once. The chain joins TRBV28 to TRBJ2-4, with D hard to call. V lost 1 base and J lost 4, with 11 bases in between. CDR3 length equals 15 residues. Germline V CDR1 and CDR2: MDHEN, SYDVKM. The chain's CDR3 is CASSLYGQLKNIQYF. The CDR3 nucleotides read TGTGCCAGCAGTTTATATGGGCAGCTGAAAAACATTCAGTACTTC.

This chain uses TRBV6-2 or TRBV6-3 with TRBJ1-6, with TRBD1 as a possible D gene (6 bases). This CDR3 region has 17 residues. Between the trimmed V and J ends, which lost 2 bases and 0 bases, there was a span of 11 bases. Germline values: CDR1 MNHEY, CDR2 SVGEGT. The CDR3 spells CASSYGQGSSYNSPLHF. CDR3 sequence (DNA): TGTGCCAGCAGTTACGGGCAGGGGAGCTCCTATAATTCACCCCTCCACTTT.

This chain connects TRBV11-3 to TRBJ2-5; 9 nucleotides agree with TRBD1. Germline lookup yields CDR1 SGHNT and CDR2 YENEEA. CDR3 length: 16 residues. The V and J ends lost 3 bases and 5 bases, in that order; junction bases with no gene match: 10. CDR3 region: CASSFPTGGRRETQYF. CDR3 coding DNA: TGTGCCAGCAGCTTTCCGACAGGGGGTCGACGGGAGACCCAGTACTTC.

The chain recombines TRBV12-3 or TRBV12-4 with TRBJ2-3, with D perhaps TRBD1 (7 bases). This CDR3 region has 11 residues. V was clipped by 8 bases and J by 5 bases, with 8 bases between them. The CDR3 coding sequence is TGTGCCAGCCAGGGGGGAGATACGCAGTATTTT. It specifies CASQGGDTQYF.

The chain recombines TRBV4-1 with TRBJ1-2; D ambiguous. Germline lookup yields CDR1 MGHRA and CDR2 YSYEKL. The CDR3 consists of 14 residues. V shed 0 bases and J shed 2 bases, with 7 bases lying between them. The CDR3 DNA follows: TGCGCCAGCAGCCAAGAATCACAGAACTATGGCTACACCTTC. Translation: CASSQESQNYGYTF.

The chain joins TRBV2 to TRBJ1-4, with D tentatively TRBD1 (6 bases). Germline CDR1 and CDR2: SNHLY and FYNNEI. Trimming left V 5 bases short and J 1 base short, with 26 bases between. There are 20 residues in the CDR3. CDR3 region: CASSYWGQPGESRTNEKLFF. CDR3 in DNA: TGTGCCAGCAGTTACTGGGGGCAACCAGGGGAAAGTAGAACTAATGAAAAACTGTTTTTT.

The chain employs TRBV7-9 and TRBJ2-3; TRBD1 matches 8 bases. V dropped 3 bases and J dropped 5; count of bases not matched to a gene: 7. The CDR3 spans 15 residues. CDR1 and CDR2 from the germline V gene are SEHNR and FQNEAQ (reference sequence). The CDR3 DNA follows: TGTGCCAGCAGCTTCGGGACAGGTCTTGGAGATACGCAGTATTTT. Translation: CASSFGTGLGDTQYF.